This passage covers 8 T cell receptor beta chains from one sample sequenced in a study of CD8 T cells in ankylosing spondylitis. General study findings and limits: Seemingly characteristic of ankylosing spondylitis blood was a TCR beta motif consisting of several highly homologous variants.

These receptors' antigens are unknown. TCRdb re-derived calls from the 5' RACE reads in MiXCR, one entry per CDR3 protein. The sample holds 670,000 or so distinct CDR3 sequences; roughly 19% are singletons and the top ten take around 19%. Sequencing was carried out using blood, either unsorted or a sorted T cell fraction (not recorded which). Receptors originate from a male donor with ankylosing spondylitis.

This clonotype occurred a few times. The V gene is TRBV12-3 or TRBV12-4, the J gene TRBJ1-5; 8 nucleotides match TRBD1. Losses at the gene ends were 6 bases for V and 9 bases for J; bases not matched to a gene: 7. This CDR3 is 13 amino acids long. The CDR3 bases are TGTGCCAGCAGGACCCAGGGGGCAGGGCCCCAGCATTTT. This translates into CASRTQGAGPQHF.

The V call is TRBV7-2, the J call TRBJ1-1, with D perhaps matching TRBD1 (6 bases). The germline V and J ends were trimmed by 5 bases and 4 bases, with 17 bases remaining between them. The CDR3 is made up of 15 amino acids. Germline CDR1 SGHTA, CDR2 FQGNSA. In DNA form, the CDR3 reads TGTGCCAGCAGCCCCCAACAGGGCCAGGGCACTGAAGCTTTCTTT. As protein: CASSPQQGQGTEAFF.

The chain links TRBV5-1 to TRBJ2-1; a possible D gene is TRBD1 (6 bases). Germline V gives CDR1 SGHRS, CDR2 YFSETQ. CDR3 length: 15 residues. Between the trimmed V and J ends, which lost 3 bases and 0 bases, there was a span of 10 bases. The CDR3 protein is CASSWTANSYNEQFF. The CDR3 DNA follows: TGCGCCAGCAGCTGGACAGCTAACTCCTACAATGAGCAGTTCTTC. Filled out from reference TRBV5-1 and TRBJ2-1, the complete variable domain reads KAGVTQTPRYLIKTRGQQVTLSCSPISGHRSVSWYQQTPGQGLQFLFEYFSETQRNKGNFPGRFSGRQFSNSRSEMNVSTLELGDSALYLCASSWTANSYNEQFFGPGTRLTVL.

V gene TRBV5-1 combines with J gene TRBJ2-7, with 9 bases lining up with TRBD2. This CDR3 has 17 residues. From germline, CDR1 is SGHRS and CDR2 YFSETQ. V lost 3 bases, J lost 0 bases, and 10 bases stayed unmatched. CDR3 region: CASSSQTSGSISYEQYF. The DNA of the CDR3 is TGCGCCAGCAGCTCCCAGACTAGCGGATCCATCTCCTACGAGCAGTACTTC. Full variable domain (remainder filled in from reference TRBV5-1 and TRBJ2-7): KAGVTQTPRYLIKTRGQQVTLSCSPISGHRSVSWYQQTPGQGLQFLFEYFSETQRNKGNFPGRFSGRQFSNSRSEMNVSTLELGDSALYLCASSSQTSGSISYEQYFGPGTRLTVT.

The chain links TRBV7-9 to TRBJ1-1; D not certain. Trimming pared 0 bases from V and 2 bases from J, leaving 13 bases between. Germline CDR1 is SEHNR and CDR2 is FQNEAQ (reference sequence). The CDR3 consists of 16 residues. This CDR3 reads CASSLAGTWGNTEAFF. In nucleotides, the CDR3 is TGTGCCAGCAGCTTAGCAGGCACGTGGGGAAACACTGAAGCTTTCTTT. Full variable domain (outside the CDR3, taken from reference TRBV7-9 and TRBJ1-1): DTGVSQNPRHKITKRGQNVTFRCDPISEHNRLYWYRQTLGQGPEFLTYFQNEAQLEKSRLLSDRFSAERPKGSFSTLEIQRTEQGDSAMYLCASSLAGTWGNTEAFFGQGTRLTVV.

V is TRBV14 and J is TRBJ2-2; D is unresolved. Trimming pared 0 bases from V and 3 bases from J, leaving 14 bases between. CDR1 and CDR2 from the germline V gene are SGHDN and FVKESK. The length of the CDR3 is 17 residues. CDR3 in DNA: TGTGCCAGCAGCCAAGATTTTTTTGGGCTCTACACCGGGGAGCTGTTTTTT. Its protein is CASSQDFFGLYTGELFF.

This clonotype was seen ten or more times. The chain employs TRBV15 and TRBJ2-3; 9 positions match TRBD2. V lost 1 base to trimming and J lost 5 bases; unmatched junction nucleotides: 4. CDR1 LNHNV and CDR2 YYDKDF come from the germline V gene (reference sequence). The CDR3 is 15 amino acids. The CDR3 region is CATSRARGGGDTQYF. For the CDR3, the DNA is TGTGCCACCAGCAGAGCGCGGGGGGGCGGAGATACGCAGTATTTT.

This chain links TRBV30 with TRBJ2-5, with D uncertain. Deletions cut 4 bases from V and 0 bases from J, with 3 bases between. Germline V gene lookup returns CDR1 GTSNPN and CDR2 SVGIG (reference sequence). The CDR3 runs 11 residues. The CDR3 DNA reads as TGTGCCTGGACAGACCAAGAGACCCAGTACTTC. It translates to CAWTDQETQYF.